This passage covers 32 T cell receptor beta chains from one sample sequenced in a study of blood T cell repertoires in COVID-19. The repertoire was sequenced with immunoSEQ multiplex PCR; TCRdb's copy has only in-frame clones and lacks some. The table records some 320,000 clones, 90% of them present only once. The sample consisted of PBMCs or T cells enriched from blood (not recorded which). These TCRs come from a man in his sixties who had recovered from COVID-19.

The chain has TRBV5-4 and TRBJ2-1; TRBD2 matches 9 bases. Germline CDR1 SGHNT, CDR2 YYREEE (reference sequence). V dropped 0 bases and J dropped 10; count of bases not matched to a gene: 5. The CDR3 loop spans 14 amino acids. For the CDR3, the DNA is TGTGCCAGCAGCTTGGAAGCGGGGGGCCCCGAGCAGTTCTTC. Translation: CASSLEAGGPEQFF.

The V call is TRBV4-3, the J call TRBJ2-5, with 7 bases identical to TRBD1. The CDR3 consists of 14 residues. Germline V CDR1 and CDR2: LGHNA, YSLEER. V gave up 4 bases and J gave up 5 bases; unmatched junction bases: 7. The DNA of the CDR3 is TGCGCCAGCAGCCCTAGGACAGGTTGGGAGACCCAGTACTTC. Its translation: CASSPRTGWETQYF.

The chain recombines TRBV18 with TRBJ1-3, with a weak D call TRBD1 (6 bases). Germline V gene data show CDR1 as KGHSH and CDR2 as LQKENI. The CDR3 is 15 amino acids. Trimming took off 0 bases at V and 3 bases at J, with 9 bases between the two ends. The CDR3 spells CASSPPYRVGNTIYF. Here the CDR3 DNA reads TGTGCCAGCTCACCACCTTACAGGGTTGGAAACACCATATATTTT.

This rearrangement joins TRBV7-9 to TRBJ2-2; possibly TRBD1 for D (6 bases). Between the trimmed V and J ends, which lost 4 bases and 4 bases, there was a span of 13 bases. The length of the CDR3 is 15 residues. Germline CDR1 is SEHNR and CDR2 is FQNEAQ (reference sequence). CDR3 residues: CASSSSTGLTGELFF. The CDR3 DNA is TGTGCCAGCAGCTCATCGACAGGACTCACCGGGGAGCTGTTTTTT.

The V and J genes are TRBV5-4 and TRBJ2-1; TRBD2 might be the D (5 bases). Germline CDR1 SGHNT, CDR2 YYREEE (reference sequence). V was pared by 2 bases and J by 7 bases, with 13 bases between. This CDR3 has 14 residues. The CDR3 sequence is CASSFYLSGNEQFF. The CDR3 DNA reads as TGTGCCAGCAGCTTTTATCTATCGGGGAATGAGCAGTTCTTC.

This chain links TRBV2 with TRBJ1-5; tentative D call: TRBD1 (6 bases). V was cut by 4 bases and J by 3 bases, with 10 bases left in between. Germline CDR1 and CDR2: SNHLY and FYNNEI. This CDR3 is 14 amino acids long. For the CDR3, the DNA is TGTGCCAGCAGTGTTGACAGGCACAATCAGCCCCAGCATTTT. Protein sequence: CASSVDRHNQPQHF. The variable domain in full, completed from reference TRBV2 and TRBJ1-5, reads EPEVTQTPSHQVTQMGQEVILRCVPISNHLYFYWYRQILGQKVEFLVSFYNNEISEKSEIFDDQFSVERPDGSNFTLKIRSTKLEDSAMYFCASSVDRHNQPQHFGDGTRLSIL.

The chain joins TRBV11-3 to TRBJ1-1, with D maybe TRBD1 (5 bases). This CDR3 comprises 14 residues. Looked up from germline, CDR1 is SGHNT and CDR2 is YENEEA. The germline V and J ends were trimmed by 6 bases and 6 bases, with 17 bases remaining between them. CDR3 in DNA: TGTGCCAGCAGTCGACAGAACCGAGGCCCTGAAGCTTTCTTT. This gives the protein CASSRQNRGPEAFF.

The genes are TRBV24-1 and TRBJ1-1; no firm D call. Germline lookup yields CDR1 KGHDR and CDR2 SFDVKD. Trimming removed 4 bases at V and 7 bases at J, with 12 bases between. The CDR3 length is 13 residues. Here the CDR3 reads CATSDSLFSEAFF. CDR3 in DNA: TGTGCCACCAGTGACTCCCTATTTAGTGAAGCTTTCTTT.

On this clone itself: The same CDR3 arises from other DNA sequences in this sample as well. This sequence joins TRBV9 and TRBJ1-5; possibly TRBD1 for D (5 bases). Per the germline V gene, CDR1 is SGDLS and CDR2 is YYNGEE. This CDR3 spans 13 amino acids. The V and J ends lost 2 bases and 4 bases respectively, with 7 bases between them. The CDR3 DNA follows: TGTGCCAGCAGCGTCACAGGTAATCAGCCCCAGCATTTT. Translation: CASSVTGNQPQHF.

The chain joins TRBV30 to TRBJ1-5; a weak D match, TRBD1 (5 bases). CDR1 is GTSNPN and CDR2 is SVGIG in the germline V gene (reference sequence). Deletions cut 4 bases from V and 4 bases from J, with 17 bases between. This CDR3 contains 15 residues. The chain's CDR3 is CAWNLGGALNQPQHF. CDR3 DNA sequence: TGTGCCTGGAACTTGGGAGGGGCTCTAAATCAGCCCCAGCATTTT.

This sequence joins TRBV15 and TRBJ2-7; D is possibly TRBD1 (5 bases). The CDR3 covers 14 residues. The germline V gene has CDR1 LNHNV and CDR2 YYDKDF (reference sequence). Trimming pared 1 base from V and 5 bases from J, leaving 12 bases between. CDR3 region: CATSRVAGLDEQYF. CDR3 bases: TGTGCCACCAGCAGAGTAGCAGGGCTCGACGAGCAGTACTTC.

This clone occurred a few times. V is TRBV7-9 and J is TRBJ2-3, with 8 nucleotides matching TRBD2. The CDR3 is 17 residues long. Germline V lookup: CDR1 SEHNR, CDR2 FQNEAQ (reference sequence). J was trimmed by 3 bases and V by 3 bases; bases with no gene match: 11. The CDR3 region has the DNA TGTGCCAGCAGCTTGTTTGCAAGCGGGGGAGTAACAGATACGCAGTATTTT. Encoded protein: CASSLFASGGVTDTQYF.

The chain uses TRBV6-1 and TRBJ1-2, with 10 positions matching TRBD1. Germline CDR1 MNHNS, CDR2 SASEGT. J was trimmed by 3 bases and V by 0 bases; bases with no gene match: 4. There are 16 residues in the CDR3. CDR3 loop: CASSEAGGTGDYGYTF. CDR3 bases: TGTGCCAGCAGTGAAGCGGGCGGGACAGGGGACTATGGCTACACCTTC.

The V and J genes are TRBV6-1 and TRBJ2-1, with 7 bases fitting TRBD1. With 0 bases clipped from V and 8 bases from J, the junction kept 10 bases outside the gene matches. In germline, CDR1 is MNHNS, CDR2 SASEGT. The CDR3 consists of 16 residues. For the CDR3, the DNA is TGTGCCAGCAGTGAAGCGAGGACCCGGACAGGCCATGAGCAGTTCTTC. It specifies CASSEARTRTGHEQFF.

V usage is TRBV5-1 and J usage is TRBJ1-1, with 7 bases fitting TRBD1. The germline gives CDR1 SGHRS, CDR2 YFSETQ. The CDR3 consists of 14 residues. J gave up 7 bases and V 4 bases, and 10 bases lay outside the gene matches. In DNA form, the CDR3 reads TGCGCCAGCAGCGCCCGACAGGGAGGAGGTGAAGCTTTCTTT. It encodes CASSARQGGGEAFF.

The CDR3 spells CASSEYGRITEAFF. The CDR3 nucleotides are TGTGCCAGCAGTGAATATGGCAGAATCACTGAAGCTTTCTTT. This chain links TRBV2 with TRBJ1-1; no definite D call. CDR3 length: 14 amino acids. Per the germline V gene, CDR1 is SNHLY and CDR2 is FYNNEI. Between the trimmed V and J ends, which lost 2 bases and 4 bases, there was a span of 11 bases.

The chain links TRBV6-6 to TRBJ2-7; 9 nucleotides match TRBD2. V shed 1 base and J 3 bases; nucleotides not matched to a gene: 4. Germline V gives CDR1 MNHNY, CDR2 SVGAGI (reference sequence). The CDR3 length is 15 residues. In DNA, the CDR3 is TGTGCCAGCAGTTACTTGGCTAGCGGGAACTACGAGCAGTACTTC. It specifies CASSYLASGNYEQYF.

Concerning this clone itself: The same CDR3 also results from other DNA sequences found in this sample. The chain is built from TRBV7-3 and TRBJ1-1, with a possible D match to TRBD1 (5 bases). CDR3 length: 13 amino acids. V lost 5 bases and J lost 1, with 8 bases in between. Germline V gene sequence: CDR1 SGHTA, CDR2 FQGTGA. This chain's CDR3 is CASSLGQNTEAFF. The CDR3 nucleotides are TGTGCCAGCAGCCTAGGACAGAACACTGAAGCTTTCTTT.

For this clone: Sequence at one end of the junction differs from germline and may be a read error. For the CDR3, the DNA is TGTGCTAGCAGCTTAGAGGTCGTGGGGCTGGGACAAGAAGCCTACGAGCAGTACTTC. Translating gives CASSLEVVGLGQEAYEQYF. The gene calls are TRBV7-7 and TRBJ2-7; a weak D match, TRBD1 (6 bases). CDR3 length: 19 amino acids. Germline loops: CDR1 SSHAT, CDR2 FNYEAQ (reference sequence).

The rearrangement uses TRBV7-9 and TRBJ2-5, with 9 positions matching TRBD1. The CDR3 is made up of 15 amino acids. V dropped 6 bases and J dropped 6; count of bases not matched to a gene: 11. CDR1 is SEHNR and CDR2 is FQNEAQ in the germline V gene (reference sequence). CDR3 DNA: TGTGCCAGCAGGCGGGACAGGGACGGTTTAAAGACCCAGTACTTC. Protein sequence: CASRRDRDGLKTQYF. Full variable domain (outside the CDR3, taken from reference TRBV7-9 and TRBJ2-5): DTGVSQNPRHKITKRGQNVTFRCDPISEHNRLYWYRQTLGQGPEFLTYFQNEAQLEKSRLLSDRFSAERPKGSFSTLEIQRTEQGDSAMYLCASRRDRDGLKTQYFGPGTRLLVL.

The rearrangement joins TRBV6-5 to TRBJ2-2, with 9 nucleotides matching TRBD1. V shed 5 bases, J shed 5 bases, and the junction held 6 bases outside the gene matches. Germline V gene lookup returns CDR1 MNHEY and CDR2 SVGAGI. The CDR3 length is 15 residues. The DNA for the CDR3 is TGTGCCAGCAGTCCCCGGGACAGGGTTACCGGGGAGCTGTTTTTT. Translation: CASSPRDRVTGELFF.

V gene TRBV2 combines with J gene TRBJ1-6; D gene uncertain. CDR1 and CDR2 (germline): SNHLY, FYNNEI. This CDR3 is 15 amino acids long. V dropped 5 bases and J dropped 0 bases, with 8 bases sitting between them. This CDR3 reads CASSRPSSYNSPLHF. The CDR3 DNA reads TGTGCCAGCAGTCGACCTAGCTCCTATAATTCACCCCTCCACTTT.

The sample holds a few counts of this clone. V usage is TRBV7-6 and J usage is TRBJ2-1; maybe TRBD2 (5 bases). From germline, CDR1 is SGHVS and CDR2 FNYEAQ. The CDR3 is 13 amino acids. Trimming pared 4 bases from V and 7 bases from J, leaving 11 bases between. CDR3 DNA: TGTGCCAGCAGCTCACTAGTCGGGAATGAGCAGTTCTTC. Translation: CASSSLVGNEQFF.

CDR3 nucleotides: TGTGCCAGCAGCCAATCAGGGGGCAGTAATTCACCCCTCCACTTT. Its translation: CASSQSGGSNSPLHF. The chain employs TRBV11-2 and TRBJ1-6; 8 nucleotides align to TRBD1. Trimming cost V 5 bases and J 6 bases; bases outside gene matches: 6. The germline gives CDR1 SGHAT, CDR2 FQNNGV. The CDR3 runs 15 residues.

This clone is a singleton in its sample. The J gene is TRBJ1-1, the V gene TRBV7-9; possible D gene TRBD1, 6 bases. The V end lost 5 bases, the J end lost 11 bases, and 24 bases lay between the germline ends. CDR1 is SEHNR and CDR2 is FQNEAQ in the germline V gene (reference sequence). This CDR3 spans 15 amino acids. Here the CDR3 DNA reads TGTGCCAGCAGCCCGGGGGGGGCTGGTGAGTGGGTTGCTTTCTTT. It is translated as CASSPGGAGEWVAFF.

The V gene is TRBV3-1 (or the pseudogene TRBV3-2), the J gene TRBJ2-2, with TRBD1 identical over 7 bases. The CDR3 is 16 amino acids. CDR1 and CDR2 from the germline V gene are LGHDT and YNNKEL (reference sequence). Trimming removed 5 bases from V and 8 bases from J; junction bases left unmatched: 14. CDR3 protein: CASSLPGQLALGELFF. The CDR3 DNA reads TGTGCCAGCAGCTTACCGGGACAGCTGGCTCTTGGGGAGCTGTTTTTT.

CDR3 protein: CASSSGAVNEQFF. CDR3 nucleotides: TGTGCCAGCAGCTCAGGGGCTGTCAATGAGCAGTTCTTC. This sequence joins TRBV6-6 and TRBJ2-1, with a weak D call TRBD1 (6 bases). Trimming removed 6 bases from V and 6 bases from J, with 12 bases in between. The germline V gene encodes CDR1 MNHNY and CDR2 SVGAGI (reference sequence). The CDR3 loop spans 13 amino acids.

The chain joins TRBV24-1 to TRBJ2-3; D possibly uses TRBD1 or TRBD2 (6 bases each). This CDR3 is 13 amino acids long. Looked up from germline, CDR1 is KGHDR and CDR2 is SFDVKD. The CDR3 loop is CATGGLDTDTQYF. CDR3 nucleotide sequence: TGTGCTACCGGGGGCTTGGACACAGATACGCAGTATTTT.

The J gene is TRBJ1-2, the V gene TRBV12-3 or TRBV12-4; D gene ambiguous. CDR3 length equals 12 residues. V shed 2 bases and J shed 5 bases, with 6 bases lying between them. The CDR3 DNA follows: TGTGCCAGCAGTTTATCCGCGTATGGCTACACCTTC. Its protein is CASSLSAYGYTF.

The chain carries TRBV15 and TRBJ1-1; D gene uncertain. CDR3 size: 14 residues. In germline, CDR1 is LNHNV, CDR2 YYDKDF (reference sequence). The V end was cut by 1 base, the J end by 5 bases, with 11 bases between. The DNA for the CDR3 is TGTGCCACCAGCAGAGTAAGGGAGAAGACTGAAGCTTTCTTT. Translated, it gives CATSRVREKTEAFF.

The chain combines TRBV27 with TRBJ2-3; 12 nucleotides align to TRBD2. The CDR3 is 15 residues long. Germline V gene lookup returns CDR1 MNHEY and CDR2 SMNVEV (reference sequence). Unmatched junction bases numbered 5, after V lost 6 bases and J lost 4 bases. The CDR3 spells CASRTLAGGADTQYF. CDR3 in DNA: TGTGCCAGCAGGACACTAGCGGGAGGTGCAGATACGCAGTATTTT.

The CDR3 sequence is CASRAGTPNSPLHF. For the CDR3, the DNA is TGTGCCAGCAGGGCCGGGACACCAAATTCACCCCTCCACTTT. V usage is TRBV5-5 and J usage is TRBJ1-6; the D gene is possibly TRBD1 (6 bases). CDR1 is SGHKS and CDR2 is YYEKEE in the germline V gene (reference sequence). Between the trimmed V and J ends, which lost 5 bases and 7 bases, there was a span of 13 bases. The CDR3 spans 14 residues.